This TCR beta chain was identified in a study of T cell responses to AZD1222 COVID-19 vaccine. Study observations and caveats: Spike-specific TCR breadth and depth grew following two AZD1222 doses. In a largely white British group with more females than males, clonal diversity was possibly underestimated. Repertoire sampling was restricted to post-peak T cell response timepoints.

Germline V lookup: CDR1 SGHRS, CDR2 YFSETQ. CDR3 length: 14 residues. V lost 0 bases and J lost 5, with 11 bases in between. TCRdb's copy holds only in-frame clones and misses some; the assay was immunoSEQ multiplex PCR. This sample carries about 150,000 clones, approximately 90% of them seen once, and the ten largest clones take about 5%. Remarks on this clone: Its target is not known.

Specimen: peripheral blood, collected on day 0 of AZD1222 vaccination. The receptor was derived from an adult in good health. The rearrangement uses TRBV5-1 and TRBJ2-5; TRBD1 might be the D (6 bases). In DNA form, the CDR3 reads TGCGCCAGCAGCTTGGGGCAGGGGATGGAGACCCAGTACTTC. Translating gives CASSLGQGMETQYF.